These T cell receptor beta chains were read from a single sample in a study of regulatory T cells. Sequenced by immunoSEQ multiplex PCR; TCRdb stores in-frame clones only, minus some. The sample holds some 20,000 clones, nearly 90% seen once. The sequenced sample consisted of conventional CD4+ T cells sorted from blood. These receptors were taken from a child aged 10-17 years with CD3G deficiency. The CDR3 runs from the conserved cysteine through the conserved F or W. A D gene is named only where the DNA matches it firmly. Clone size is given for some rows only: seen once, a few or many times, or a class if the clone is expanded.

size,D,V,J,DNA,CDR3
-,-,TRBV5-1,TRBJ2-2,TGCGCCAGCAGCTTGAACAGCCCGAACACCGGGGAGCTGTTTTTT,CASSLNSPNTGELFF
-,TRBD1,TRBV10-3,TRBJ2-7,TGTGCCTCCCGGACAGGAGAGTATTCCTACGAGCAGTACTTC,CASRTGEYSYEQYF
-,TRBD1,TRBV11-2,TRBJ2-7,TGTGCCAGCAGCTTATACCGACAGGGGGCAGGTGAGCAGTACTTC,CASSLYRQGAGEQYF
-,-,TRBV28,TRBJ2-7,TGTGCCAGCAGCCCTCCGGTCAGGGGATACGAGCAGTACTTC,CASSPPVRGYEQYF
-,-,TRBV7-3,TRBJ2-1,TGTGCCAGCAGCCTATCTAGCGATGACTCCTACAATGAGCAGTTCTTC,CASSLSSDDSYNEQFF
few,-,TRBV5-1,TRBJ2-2,TGCGCCAGCAGCTTCGGGGGCGGTTACACCGGGGAGCTGTTTTTT,CASSFGGGYTGELFF
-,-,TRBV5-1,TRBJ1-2,TGCGCCAGCAGCTTGAGGTCAGCGCGGGATGGCTACACCTTC,CASSLRSARDGYTF
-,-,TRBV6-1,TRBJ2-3,TGTGCCAGCAGATCAGGGGGGTGGCGGGATACGCAGTATTTT,CASRSGGWRDTQYF
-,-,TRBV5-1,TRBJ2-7,TGCGCCAGCAGCTTGGGACTAGGCCCCTACGAGCAGTACTTC,CASSLGLGPYEQYF
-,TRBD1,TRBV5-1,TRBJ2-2,TGCGCCAGCAGCACTACAGGGGCCGGGGACACCGGGGAGCTGTTTTTT,CASSTTGAGDTGELFF
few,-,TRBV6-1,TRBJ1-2,TGTGCCAGCAGTGGGGAGGGCGGGAGGTATGGCTACACCTTC,CASSGEGGRYGYTF
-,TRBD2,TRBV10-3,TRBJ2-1,TGTGCCATCAGTGAGCCCCCTGGGCTAGCGGGATACAATGAGCAGTTCTTC,CAISEPPGLAGYNEQFF
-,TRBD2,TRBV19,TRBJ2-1,TGTGCCAGTAGTCCCAGCGGGAAGGGGACCTACAATGAGCAGTTCTTC,CASSPSGKGTYNEQFF
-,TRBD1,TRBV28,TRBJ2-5,TGTGCCAGCAGTTTGCGGTACAGGGGCGGTGTGGAGACCCAGTACTTC,CASSLRYRGGVETQYF
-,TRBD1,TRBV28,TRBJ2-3,TGTGCCAGCAGTCCAGGGGGTTCTGGTGGGGATACGCAGTATTTT,CASSPGGSGGDTQYF
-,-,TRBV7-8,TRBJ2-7,TGTGCCAGCAGCTTAGACTACGAGCAGTACTTC,CASSLDYEQYF
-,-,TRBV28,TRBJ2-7,TGTGCCAGCAGTTTGGGTGACGCGGGCGAGCAGTACTTC,CASSLGDAGEQYF
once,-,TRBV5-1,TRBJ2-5,TGCGCCAGCAGCTTGCAGGGTTGGGAAACAGAGACCCAGTACTTC,CASSLQGWETETQYF
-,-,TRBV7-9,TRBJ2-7,TGTGCCAGCAGCGGGGGCGCGGGAGAGCAGTACTTC,CASSGGAGEQYF
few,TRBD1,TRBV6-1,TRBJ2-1,TGTGCCAGCAGTGAAGGAGCCCGGACAGGGACACACAATGAGCAGTTCTTC,CASSEGARTGTHNEQFF
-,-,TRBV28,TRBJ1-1,TGTGCCAGCAGGACGTATATGAACACTGAAGCTTTCTTT,CASRTYMNTEAFF
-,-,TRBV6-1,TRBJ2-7,TGTGCCAGCAGTGGGCAGGCGGCCTACGAGCAGTACTTC,CASSGQAAYEQYF
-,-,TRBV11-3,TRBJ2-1,TGTGCCAGCAGCTTAGTGACTACAAGTGAGCAGTTCTTC,CASSLVTTSEQFF
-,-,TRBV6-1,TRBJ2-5,TGTGCCAGCAGTGAAGAGGCCGGGTTACTGGCCCAGTACTTC,CASSEEAGLLAQYF
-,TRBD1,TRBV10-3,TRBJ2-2,TGTGCCACCAGGGACAGATTAGAGTGGGAGCTGTTTTTT,CATRDRLEWELFF
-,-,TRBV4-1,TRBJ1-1,TGCGCCAGCAGCCAAGATAGGAGGGAACACACTGAAGCTTTCTTT,CASSQDRREHTEAFF
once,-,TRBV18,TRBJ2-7,TGTGCCAGCTCACCAGCCTTCTCTAGCTCCTACGAGCAGTACTTC,CASSPAFSSSYEQYF
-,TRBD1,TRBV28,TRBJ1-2,TGTGCCAGCAGTAGGGGCGGGACAGCTAACTATGGCTACACCTTC,CASSRGGTANYGYTF